This TCR beta chain was identified in a study of T-cell memory formation after mild COVID-19. Turning to the study itself: Clustering of TCRs was largely donor specific. Notes on the study in general: Pre-infection memory held some responding clones, suggesting pre-existing cross-reactive T cells responded. Clones that contracted clustered mainly in CM and EM if CD4+ and in EMRA if CD8+.

V lost 0 bases and J 8 bases, leaving 8 bases between the germline ends. Germline V lookup: CDR1 SGHDN, CDR2 FVKESK. The CDR3 loop spans 13 amino acids. This clonotype was found a few times. Its antigen is not identified. TCRdb passed the 5' RACE reads through MiXCR, listing each CDR3 protein once. Here the sample spans some 300,000 distinct CDR3 sequences, about 20% being singletons. This clonotype originated in a man aged 18 to 35 who had mild COVID-19 (a few samples of this study predate the infection). Cell type and time point are not known. Sequenced material: PBMCs or a T cell subset sorted from them (not recorded which). The chain links TRBV14 to TRBJ2-1; unclear D gene. The CDR3 region has the DNA TGTGCCAGCAGCCAAGATTGGGGTCATGAGCAGTTCTTC. As protein: CASSQDWGHEQFF.